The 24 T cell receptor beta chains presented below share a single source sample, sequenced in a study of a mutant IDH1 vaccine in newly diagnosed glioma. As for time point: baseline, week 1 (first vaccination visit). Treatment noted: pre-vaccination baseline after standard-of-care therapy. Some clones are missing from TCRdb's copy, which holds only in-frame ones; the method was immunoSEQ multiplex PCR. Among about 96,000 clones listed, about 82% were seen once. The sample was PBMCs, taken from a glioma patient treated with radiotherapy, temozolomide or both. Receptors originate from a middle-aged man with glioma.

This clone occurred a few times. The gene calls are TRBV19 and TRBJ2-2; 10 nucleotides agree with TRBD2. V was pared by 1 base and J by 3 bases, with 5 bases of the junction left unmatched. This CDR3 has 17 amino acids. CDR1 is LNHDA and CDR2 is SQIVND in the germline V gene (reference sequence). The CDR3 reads CASSIVGLAVDTGELFF. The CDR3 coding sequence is TGTGCCAGTAGTATAGTTGGACTAGCGGTTGACACCGGGGAGCTGTTTTTT.

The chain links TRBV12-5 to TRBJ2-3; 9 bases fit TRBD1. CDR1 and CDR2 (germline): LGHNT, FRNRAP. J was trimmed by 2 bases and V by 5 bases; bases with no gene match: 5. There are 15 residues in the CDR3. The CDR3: CASGPGTGNTDTQYF. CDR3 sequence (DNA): TGTGCTAGTGGTCCCGGGACAGGGAACACAGATACGCAGTATTTT.

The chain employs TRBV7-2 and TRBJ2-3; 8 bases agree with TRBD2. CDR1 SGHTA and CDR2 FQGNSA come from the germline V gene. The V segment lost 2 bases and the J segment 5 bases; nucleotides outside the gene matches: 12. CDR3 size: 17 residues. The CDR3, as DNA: TGTGCCAGCAGCTTACTCCCGGACGGGAGGGCCGTAGATACGCAGTATTTT. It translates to CASSLLPDGRAVDTQYF.

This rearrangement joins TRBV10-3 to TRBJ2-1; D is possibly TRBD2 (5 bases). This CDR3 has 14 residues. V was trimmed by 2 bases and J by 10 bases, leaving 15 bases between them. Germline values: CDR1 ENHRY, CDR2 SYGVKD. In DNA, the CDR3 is TGTGCCATCAGTGAGGTGGGAGAGGGCCGGGAGCAGTTCTTC. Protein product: CAISEVGEGREQFF.

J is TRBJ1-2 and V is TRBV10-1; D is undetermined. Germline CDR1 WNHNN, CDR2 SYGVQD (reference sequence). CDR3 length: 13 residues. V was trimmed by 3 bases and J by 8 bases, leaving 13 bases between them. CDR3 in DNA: TGCGCCAGCAGTGACAGGACTCTATGGGGCTACACCTTC. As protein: CASSDRTLWGYTF.

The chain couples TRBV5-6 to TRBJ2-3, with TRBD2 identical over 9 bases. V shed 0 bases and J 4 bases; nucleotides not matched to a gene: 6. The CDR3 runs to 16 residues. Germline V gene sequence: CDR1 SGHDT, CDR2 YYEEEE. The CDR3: CASSLVGLAGSDTQYF. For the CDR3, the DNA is TGTGCCAGCAGCTTGGTGGGACTAGCTGGGTCAGATACGCAGTATTTT.

CDR3 sequence (DNA): TGTGCCAGCAGTTTATATCGTAGTTCAACAAGGGCGGATACGCAGTATTTT. It yields the protein CASSLYRSSTRADTQYF. The genes are TRBV27 and TRBJ2-3, with D hard to call. Trimming stripped 1 base from V and 6 bases from J, with 20 bases between. Germline loops: CDR1 MNHEY, CDR2 SMNVEV (reference sequence). This CDR3 is 17 amino acids long.

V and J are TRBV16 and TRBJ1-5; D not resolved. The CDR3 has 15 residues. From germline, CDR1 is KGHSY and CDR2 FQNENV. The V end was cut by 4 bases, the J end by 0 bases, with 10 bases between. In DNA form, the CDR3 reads TGTGCCAGCAGCCGCAACGGAATTAGCAATCAGCCCCAGCATTTT. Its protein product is CASSRNGISNQPQHF.

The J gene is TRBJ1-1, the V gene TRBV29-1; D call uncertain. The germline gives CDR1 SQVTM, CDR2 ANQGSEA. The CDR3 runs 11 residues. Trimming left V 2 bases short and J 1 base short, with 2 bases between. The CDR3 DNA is TGCAGCGTTGAAACGAACACTGAAGCTTTCTTT. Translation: CSVETNTEAFF.

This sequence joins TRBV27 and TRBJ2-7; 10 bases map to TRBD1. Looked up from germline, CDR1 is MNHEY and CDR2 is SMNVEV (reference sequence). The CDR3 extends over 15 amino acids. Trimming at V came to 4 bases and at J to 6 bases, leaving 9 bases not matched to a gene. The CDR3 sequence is CASSCTGTGDCEQYF. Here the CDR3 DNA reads TGTGCCAGCAGTTGCACCGGGACAGGGGACTGCGAGCAGTACTTC.

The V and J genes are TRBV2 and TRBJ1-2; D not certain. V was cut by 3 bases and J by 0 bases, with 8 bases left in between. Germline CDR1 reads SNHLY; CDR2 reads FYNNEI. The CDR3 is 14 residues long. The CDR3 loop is CASSDKGSNYGYTF. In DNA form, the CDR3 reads TGTGCCAGCAGTGATAAGGGATCTAACTATGGCTACACCTTC. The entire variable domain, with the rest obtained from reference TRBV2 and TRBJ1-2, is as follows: EPEVTQTPSHQVTQMGQEVILRCVPISNHLYFYWYRQILGQKVEFLVSFYNNEISEKSEIFDDQFSVERPDGSNFTLKIRSTKLEDSAMYFCASSDKGSNYGYTFGSGTRLTVV.

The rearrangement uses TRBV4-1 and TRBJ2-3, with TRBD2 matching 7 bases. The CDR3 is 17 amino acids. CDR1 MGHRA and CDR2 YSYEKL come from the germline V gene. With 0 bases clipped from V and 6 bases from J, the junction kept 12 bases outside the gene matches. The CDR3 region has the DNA TGCGCCAGCAGCCAAGACGGCGGCGGGAGTGGGGGTGATACGCAGTATTTT. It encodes CASSQDGGGSGGDTQYF.

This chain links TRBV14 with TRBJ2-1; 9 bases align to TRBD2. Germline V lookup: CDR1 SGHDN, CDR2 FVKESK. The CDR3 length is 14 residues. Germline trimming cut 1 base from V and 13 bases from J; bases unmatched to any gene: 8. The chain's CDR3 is CASSQVGGSGGQFF. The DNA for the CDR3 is TGTGCCAGCAGCCAAGTCGGGGGTAGCGGGGGACAGTTCTTC.

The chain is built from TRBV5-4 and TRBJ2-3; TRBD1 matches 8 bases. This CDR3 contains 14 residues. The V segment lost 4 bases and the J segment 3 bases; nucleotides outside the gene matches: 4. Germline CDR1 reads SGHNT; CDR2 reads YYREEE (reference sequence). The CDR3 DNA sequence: TGTGCCAGCAGCCGGACAGGGCGGACAGATACGCAGTATTTT. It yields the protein CASSRTGRTDTQYF. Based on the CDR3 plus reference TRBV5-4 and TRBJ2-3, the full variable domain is ETGVTQSPTHLIKTRGQQVTLRCSSQSGHNTVSWYQQALGQGPQFIFQYYREEENGRGNFPPRFSGLQFPNYSSELNVNALELDDSALYLCASSRTGRTDTQYFGPGTRLTVL.

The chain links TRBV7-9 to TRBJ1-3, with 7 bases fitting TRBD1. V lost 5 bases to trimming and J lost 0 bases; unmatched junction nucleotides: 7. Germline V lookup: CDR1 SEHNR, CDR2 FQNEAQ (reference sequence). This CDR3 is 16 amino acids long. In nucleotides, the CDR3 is TGTGCCAGCAGCCGACAGGGATGGAGCTCTGGAAACACCATATATTTT. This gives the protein CASSRQGWSSGNTIYF.

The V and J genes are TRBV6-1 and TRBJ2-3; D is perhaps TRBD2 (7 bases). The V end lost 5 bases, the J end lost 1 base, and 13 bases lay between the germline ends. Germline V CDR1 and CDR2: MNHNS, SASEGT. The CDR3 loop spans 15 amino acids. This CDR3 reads CASSRGTTRTDTQYF. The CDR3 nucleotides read TGTGCCAGCAGTAGGGGGACTACCCGCACAGATACGCAGTATTTT.

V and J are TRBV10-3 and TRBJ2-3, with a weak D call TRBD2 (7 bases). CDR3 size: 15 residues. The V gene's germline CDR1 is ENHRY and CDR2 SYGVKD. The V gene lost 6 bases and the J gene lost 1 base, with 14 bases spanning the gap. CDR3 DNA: TGTGCCATCAGCGAGCCGGGGGGCGGCACAGATACGCAGTATTTT. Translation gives CAISEPGGGTDTQYF.

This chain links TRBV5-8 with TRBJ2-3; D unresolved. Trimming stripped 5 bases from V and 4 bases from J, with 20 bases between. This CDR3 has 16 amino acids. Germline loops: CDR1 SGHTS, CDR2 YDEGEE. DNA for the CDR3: TGTGCCAGCAGTTCGGACGCATCTCCCGGGTCAGATACGCAGTATTTT. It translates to CASSSDASPGSDTQYF.

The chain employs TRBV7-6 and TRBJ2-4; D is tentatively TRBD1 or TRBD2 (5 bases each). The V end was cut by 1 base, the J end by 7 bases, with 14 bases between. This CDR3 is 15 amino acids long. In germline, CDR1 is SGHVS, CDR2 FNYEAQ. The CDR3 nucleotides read TGTGCCAGCAGCTTAGGGGGGTCAATCGCGAACATTCAGTACTTC. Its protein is CASSLGGSIANIQYF. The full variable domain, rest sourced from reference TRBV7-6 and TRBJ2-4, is GAGVSQSPRYKVTKRGQDVALRCDPISGHVSLYWYRQALGQGPEFLTYFNYEAQQDKSGLPNDRFSAERPEGSISTLTIQRTEQRDSAMYRCASSLGGSIANIQYFGAGTRLSVL.

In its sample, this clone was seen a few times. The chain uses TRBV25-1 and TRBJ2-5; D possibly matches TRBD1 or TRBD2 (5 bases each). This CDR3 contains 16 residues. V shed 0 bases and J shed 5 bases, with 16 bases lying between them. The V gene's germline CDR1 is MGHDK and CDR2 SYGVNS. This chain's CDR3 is CASSEYGLTWGETQYF. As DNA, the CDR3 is TGTGCCAGCAGTGAATATGGGCTGACCTGGGGGGAGACCCAGTACTTC.

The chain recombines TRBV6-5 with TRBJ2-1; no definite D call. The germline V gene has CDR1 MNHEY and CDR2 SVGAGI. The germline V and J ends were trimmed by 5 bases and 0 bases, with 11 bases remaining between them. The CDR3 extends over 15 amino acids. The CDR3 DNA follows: TGTGCCAGCAGTCCAAGGACGAGCTCCTACAATGAGCAGTTCTTC. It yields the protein CASSPRTSSYNEQFF.

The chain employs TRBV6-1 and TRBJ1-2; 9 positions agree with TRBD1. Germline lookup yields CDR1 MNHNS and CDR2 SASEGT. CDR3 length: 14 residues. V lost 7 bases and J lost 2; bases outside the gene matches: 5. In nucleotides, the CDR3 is TGTGCCAGCATGAGGGACAGGGTGAACTATGGCTACACCTTC. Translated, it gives CASMRDRVNYGYTF.

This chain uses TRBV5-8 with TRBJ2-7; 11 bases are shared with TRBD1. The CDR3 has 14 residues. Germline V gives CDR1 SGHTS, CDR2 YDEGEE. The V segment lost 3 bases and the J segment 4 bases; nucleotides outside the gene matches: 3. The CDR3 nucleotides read TGTGCCAGCAGCTCGGACAGGGGGCGGTACGAGCAGTACTTC. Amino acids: CASSSDRGRYEQYF.

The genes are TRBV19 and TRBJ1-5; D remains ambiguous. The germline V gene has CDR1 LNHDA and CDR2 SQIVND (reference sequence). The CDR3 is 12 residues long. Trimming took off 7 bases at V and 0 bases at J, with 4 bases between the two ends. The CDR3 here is CASKYSNQPQHF. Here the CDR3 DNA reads TGTGCCAGTAAGTATAGCAATCAGCCCCAGCATTTT.